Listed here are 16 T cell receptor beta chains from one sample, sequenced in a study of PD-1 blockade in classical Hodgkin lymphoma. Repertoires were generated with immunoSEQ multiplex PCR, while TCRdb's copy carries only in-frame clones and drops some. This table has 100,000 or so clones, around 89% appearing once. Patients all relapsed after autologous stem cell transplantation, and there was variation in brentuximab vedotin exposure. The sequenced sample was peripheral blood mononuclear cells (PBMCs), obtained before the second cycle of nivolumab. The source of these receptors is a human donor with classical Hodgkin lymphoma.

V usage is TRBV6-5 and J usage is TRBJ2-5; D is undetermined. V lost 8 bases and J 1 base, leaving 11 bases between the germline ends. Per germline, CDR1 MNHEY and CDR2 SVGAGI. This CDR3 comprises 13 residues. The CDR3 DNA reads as TGTGCCAGCCTGAGGTCGGTCCAAGAGACCCAGTACTTC. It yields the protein CASLRSVQETQYF.

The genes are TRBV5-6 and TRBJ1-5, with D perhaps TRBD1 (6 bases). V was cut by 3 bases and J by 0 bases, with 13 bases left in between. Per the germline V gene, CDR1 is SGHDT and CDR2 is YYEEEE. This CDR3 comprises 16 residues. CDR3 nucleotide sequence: TGTGCCAGCAGCTGGGGGTCGGGACATAGCAATCAGCCCCAGCATTTT. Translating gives CASSWGSGHSNQPQHF.

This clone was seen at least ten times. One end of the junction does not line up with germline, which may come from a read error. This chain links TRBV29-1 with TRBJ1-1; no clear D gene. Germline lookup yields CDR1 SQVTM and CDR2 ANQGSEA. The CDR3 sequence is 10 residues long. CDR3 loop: CSVESLQPRF. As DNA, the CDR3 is TGCAGCGTTGAGAGCCTCCAACCCCGCTTT.

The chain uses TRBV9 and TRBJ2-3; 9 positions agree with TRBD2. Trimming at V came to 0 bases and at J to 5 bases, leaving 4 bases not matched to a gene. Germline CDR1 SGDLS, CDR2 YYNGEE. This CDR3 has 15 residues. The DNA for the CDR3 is TGTGCCAGCAGCGTAGGCGGGGGGGCGGTAGATACGCAGTATTTT. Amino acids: CASSVGGGAVDTQYF.

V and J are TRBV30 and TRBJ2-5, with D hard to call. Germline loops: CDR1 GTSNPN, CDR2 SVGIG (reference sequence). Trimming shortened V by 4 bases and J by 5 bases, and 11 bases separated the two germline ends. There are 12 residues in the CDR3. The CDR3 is CAWMGSGETQYF. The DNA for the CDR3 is TGTGCCTGGATGGGTAGTGGGGAGACCCAGTACTTC.

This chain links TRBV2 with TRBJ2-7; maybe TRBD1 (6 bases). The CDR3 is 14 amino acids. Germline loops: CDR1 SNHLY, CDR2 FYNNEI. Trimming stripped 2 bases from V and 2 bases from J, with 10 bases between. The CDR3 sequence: CASSERTVAYEQYF. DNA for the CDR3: TGTGCCAGCAGTGAAAGGACAGTGGCCTACGAGCAGTACTTC. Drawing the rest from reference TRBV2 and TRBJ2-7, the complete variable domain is EPEVTQTPSHQVTQMGQEVILRCVPISNHLYFYWYRQILGQKVEFLVSFYNNEISEKSEIFDDQFSVERPDGSNFTLKIRSTKLEDSAMYFCASSERTVAYEQYFGPGTRLTVT.

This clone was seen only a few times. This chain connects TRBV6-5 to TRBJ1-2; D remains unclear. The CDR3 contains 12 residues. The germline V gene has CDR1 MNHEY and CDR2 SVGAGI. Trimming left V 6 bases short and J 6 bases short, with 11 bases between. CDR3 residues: CASRGYSDGYTF. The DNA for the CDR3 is TGTGCCAGCAGGGGCTATTCGGATGGCTACACCTTC.

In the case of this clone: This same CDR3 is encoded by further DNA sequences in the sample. The CDR3 bases are TGTGCCAGCAGCTTAGGACCCGGCAGCGAGCAGTACTTC. This codes for CASSLGPGSEQYF. The genes are TRBV5-6 and TRBJ2-7; no clear D gene. This CDR3 contains 13 residues. Germline V gene lookup returns CDR1 SGHDT and CDR2 YYEEEE. The V and J ends lost 2 bases and 6 bases respectively, with 12 bases between them.

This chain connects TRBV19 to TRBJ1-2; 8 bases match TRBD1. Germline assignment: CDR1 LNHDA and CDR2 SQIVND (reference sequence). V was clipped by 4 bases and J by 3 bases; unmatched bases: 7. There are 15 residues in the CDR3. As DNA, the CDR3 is TGTGCCAGTAGTAACCCAGGGGGCGCGGACTATGGCTACACCTTC. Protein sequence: CASSNPGGADYGYTF.

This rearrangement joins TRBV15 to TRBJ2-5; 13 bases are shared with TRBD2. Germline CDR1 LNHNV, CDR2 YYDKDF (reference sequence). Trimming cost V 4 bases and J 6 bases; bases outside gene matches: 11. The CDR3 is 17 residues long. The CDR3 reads CATSTSPGLAGAKTQYF. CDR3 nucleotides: TGTGCCACCAGCACCTCACCTGGACTAGCGGGGGCCAAGACCCAGTACTTC.

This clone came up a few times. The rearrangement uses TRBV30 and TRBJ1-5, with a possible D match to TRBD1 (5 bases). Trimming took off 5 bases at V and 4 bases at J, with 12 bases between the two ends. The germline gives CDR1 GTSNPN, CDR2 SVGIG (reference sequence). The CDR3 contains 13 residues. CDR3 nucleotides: TGTGCCTGGTCCGGGACCCAAAATCAGCCCCAGCATTTT. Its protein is CAWSGTQNQPQHF.

CDR3 protein: CASSLNKIDSQRMNTEAFF. The CDR3 region has the DNA TGCGCCAGCAGCTTGAATAAGATAGACAGTCAAAGAATGAACACTGAAGCTTTCTTT. The chain has TRBV5-1 and TRBJ1-1; possibly TRBD1 for D (5 bases). CDR1 and CDR2 from the germline V gene are SGHRS and YFSETQ. Between the trimmed V and J ends, which lost 1 base and 0 bases, there was a span of 22 bases. There are 19 residues in the CDR3.

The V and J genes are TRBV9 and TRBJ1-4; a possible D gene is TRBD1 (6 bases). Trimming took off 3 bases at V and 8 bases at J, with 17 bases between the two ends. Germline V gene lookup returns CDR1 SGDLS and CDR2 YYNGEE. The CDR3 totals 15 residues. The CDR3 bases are TGTGCCAGCAGCGCCCGGGGGCAAGACGGAGAAAAACTGTTTTTT. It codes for CASSARGQDGEKLFF.

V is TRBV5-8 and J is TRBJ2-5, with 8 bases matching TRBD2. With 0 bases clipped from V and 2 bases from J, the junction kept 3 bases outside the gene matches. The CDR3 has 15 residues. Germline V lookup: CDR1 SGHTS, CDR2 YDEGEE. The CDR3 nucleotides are TGTGCCAGCAGCTTGGAGCGGGGGACACAAGAGACCCAGTACTTC. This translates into CASSLERGTQETQYF.

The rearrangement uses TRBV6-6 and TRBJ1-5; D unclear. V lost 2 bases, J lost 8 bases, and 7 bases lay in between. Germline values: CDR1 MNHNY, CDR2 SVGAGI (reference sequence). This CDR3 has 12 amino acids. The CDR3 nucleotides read TGTGCCAGCAGTTACCTGCCTGAGCCCCAGCATTTT. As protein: CASSYLPEPQHF.

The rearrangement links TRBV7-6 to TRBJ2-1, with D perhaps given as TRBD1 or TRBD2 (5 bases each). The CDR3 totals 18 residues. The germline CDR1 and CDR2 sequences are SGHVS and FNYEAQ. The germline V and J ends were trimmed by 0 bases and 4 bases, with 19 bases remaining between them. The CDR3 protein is CASSLADIVGAGYNEQFF. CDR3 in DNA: TGTGCCAGCAGCTTAGCTGATATTGTCGGGGCCGGGTACAATGAGCAGTTCTTC. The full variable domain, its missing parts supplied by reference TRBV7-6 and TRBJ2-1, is GAGVSQSPRYKVTKRGQDVALRCDPISGHVSLYWYRQALGQGPEFLTYFNYEAQQDKSGLPNDRFSAERPEGSISTLTIQRTEQRDSAMYRCASSLADIVGAGYNEQFFGPGTRLTVL.